The 22 T cell receptor beta chains below all came from one sample that was sequenced in a study of T cells after yellow fever vaccination. MiXCR, applied by TCRdb to the 5' RACE reads, yields one record per CDR3 protein. The table records roughly 190,000 distinct CDR3 sequences, 11% of them present only once. The input for sequencing was CD8+ T cells sorted from PBMCs, taken 15 days after the yellow fever booster vaccination. The receptor source for this set is a man aged 18 to 30 who received the YFV17D yellow fever vaccine.

This chain joins TRBV4-3 and TRBJ2-3; 9 bases agree with TRBD1. Germline CDR1 LGHNA, CDR2 YSLEER. The CDR3 contains 15 residues. V lost 6 bases, J lost 6 bases, and 10 bases stayed unmatched. CDR3 protein: CASSSTGGPPDTQYF. CDR3 in DNA: TGCGCCAGCAGTTCGACAGGGGGTCCCCCGGATACGCAGTATTTT.

This clonotype was counted between two and nine times. CDR3 loop: CASTEGFRGGPSPYNEQFF. CDR3 sequence (DNA): TGTGCCAGCACCGAAGGGTTTAGGGGGGGCCCGTCCCCCTACAATGAGCAGTTCTTC. The rearrangement joins TRBV6-6 to TRBJ2-1; possible D gene TRBD2, 7 bases. The CDR3 consists of 19 residues. With 7 bases removed from V and 2 bases from J, the gap between germline ends came to 27 bases. Germline V gives CDR1 MNHNY, CDR2 SVGAGI (reference sequence).

This clonotype was found many times. The rearrangement links TRBV29-1 to TRBJ2-1, with TRBD1 matching 10 bases. The germline V gene encodes CDR1 SQVTM and CDR2 ANQGSEA. The CDR3 length is 14 residues. Germline trimming cut 4 bases from V and 10 bases from J; bases unmatched to any gene: 10. The CDR3 DNA reads TGCAGCGTTGGCACCGGGACAGGGGCAGTCGAGCAGTTCTTC. It encodes CSVGTGTGAVEQFF.

This chain links TRBV7-9 with TRBJ2-1; the match to TRBD2 covers 7 bases. Germline V gives CDR1 SEHNR, CDR2 FQNEAQ (reference sequence). The CDR3 has 16 residues. Trimming cost V 6 bases and J 5 bases; bases outside gene matches: 13. CDR3 DNA sequence: TGTGCCAGCAGTCCCCCCGGAGCAGCGGGGAACAATGAGCAGTTCTTC. It yields the protein CASSPPGAAGNNEQFF.

This clonotype occurred a few times. This chain connects TRBV4-3 to TRBJ2-7; a weak D match, TRBD2 (5 bases). CDR3 size: 14 residues. V was clipped by 4 bases and J by 7 bases, with 17 bases between them. Germline loops: CDR1 LGHNA, CDR2 YSLEER. CDR3 sequence reads: CASSPKPGSGEQYF. The CDR3, as DNA: TGCGCCAGCAGCCCGAAGCCAGGTTCGGGAGAGCAGTACTTC.

J is TRBJ2-5 and V is TRBV30; the D gene is possibly TRBD1 (6 bases). CDR3 size: 15 residues. The V gene's germline CDR1 is GTSNPN and CDR2 SVGIG (reference sequence). Deletions cut 3 bases from V and 5 bases from J, with 19 bases between. The CDR3 is CAWSPLWGLAETQYF. For the CDR3, the DNA is TGTGCCTGGAGCCCCCTCTGGGGGCTGGCGGAGACCCAGTACTTC.

The chain joins TRBV20-1 to TRBJ1-2; possibly TRBD1 for D (6 bases). Trimming stripped 6 bases from V and 2 bases from J, with 13 bases between. The germline gives CDR1 DFQATT, CDR2 SNEGSKA (reference sequence). The CDR3 consists of 13 residues. CDR3 sequence reads: CSALRQENYGYTF. CDR3 DNA: TGCAGTGCCCTTAGACAGGAAAACTATGGCTACACCTTC.

V is TRBV12-3 or TRBV12-4 and J is TRBJ2-7; the D call may be TRBD1 or TRBD2 (7 bases each). The CDR3 contains 12 residues. V was trimmed by 6 bases and J by 7 bases, leaving 13 bases between them. For the CDR3, the DNA is TGTGCCAGCAGCAGGGGGGGGGCAGAGCAGTACGTC. The encoded protein is CASSRGGAEQYV.

This clonotype was detected ten times or more. The chain joins TRBV6-6 to TRBJ2-1; D is undetermined. This CDR3 comprises 11 residues. Germline CDR1 is MNHNY and CDR2 is SVGAGI (reference sequence). Trimming left V 5 bases short and J 15 bases short, with 14 bases between. The CDR3: CASSPGLVRFF. CDR3 DNA: TGTGCCAGCAGTCCCGGGTTAGTTCGGTTCTTC.

DNA for the CDR3: TGTGCCAGCAGCAACCGGGACAGGGGTGATGGGGCCAACGTCCTGACTTTC. Translation: CASSNRDRGDGANVLTF. The chain has TRBV7-6 and TRBJ2-6, with 10 bases aligning to TRBD1. The CDR3 spans 17 residues. Germline V lookup: CDR1 SGHVS, CDR2 FNYEAQ. The ends lost 5 bases at V and 3 bases at J; junction bases unmatched: 7.

The V gene is TRBV27, the J gene TRBJ2-3; perhaps TRBD1 as D (5 bases). The length of the CDR3 is 13 residues. Trimming stripped 6 bases from V and 7 bases from J, with 14 bases between. The germline V gene has CDR1 MNHEY and CDR2 SMNVEV (reference sequence). CDR3 DNA sequence: TGTGCCAGCAGCGCCCCCCCAGGGTATACGCAGTATTTT. Residues: CASSAPPGYTQYF.

This chain links TRBV29-1 with TRBJ2-1; 8 bases line up with TRBD2. The germline V gene encodes CDR1 SQVTM and CDR2 ANQGSEA. The CDR3 totals 13 residues. V was pared by 1 base and J by 15 bases, with 11 bases of the junction left unmatched. The CDR3 DNA reads as TGCAGCGTTGAAGTCCCGGGGGGGCCGGCTGGGTTCTTC. Its translation is CSVEVPGGPAGFF.

This clonotype was detected a few times. The chain combines TRBV7-9 with TRBJ1-2, with D perhaps matching TRBD1 (6 bases). The germline V and J ends were trimmed by 5 bases and 5 bases, with 39 bases remaining between them. This CDR3 is built from 22 residues. Germline V gene lookup returns CDR1 SEHNR and CDR2 FQNEAQ (reference sequence). CDR3 bases: TGTGCCAGCAGCCCATGGTCAGGGGTATGGCTACACCTTTCGGGTCAGGGGTATGGCTACACCTTC. This translates into CASSPWSGVWLHLSGQGYGYTF.

This rearrangement joins TRBV6-2 or TRBV6-3 to TRBJ1-1; D not certain. In germline, CDR1 is MNHEY, CDR2 SVGEGT. The CDR3 extends over 11 amino acids. V lost 8 bases, J lost 10 bases, and 14 bases lay in between. CDR3 DNA sequence: TGTGCCAGCTTGGGGTGGCGGGTAGCTTTCTTT. Its translation is CASLGWRVAFF.

Only a few counts were recorded for this clonotype. CDR3 residues: CASSSHPTAFNEKLFF. CDR3 coding DNA: TGTGCCAGCAGCTCCCACCCGACAGCGTTTAATGAAAAACTGTTTTTT. V usage is TRBV11-2 and J usage is TRBJ1-4, with D maybe TRBD1 (5 bases). The CDR3 has 16 amino acids. V was shortened by 4 bases and J by 4 bases, with 16 bases between the two germline ends. CDR1 and CDR2 from the germline V gene are SGHAT and FQNNGV.

The chain joins TRBV29-1 to TRBJ2-7; D uncertain. The V gene lost 6 bases and the J gene lost 9 bases, with 15 bases spanning the gap. Germline V lookup: CDR1 SQVTM, CDR2 ANQGSEA. CDR3 length: 11 amino acids. CDR3 in amino acids: CSVITYSGQYV. The CDR3 DNA is TGCAGCGTCATCACTTACAGTGGGCAGTACGTC.

The sample holds a few counts of this clonotype. V is TRBV7-8 and J is TRBJ2-5; TRBD2 matches at 7 bases. The ends lost 0 bases at V and 4 bases at J; junction bases unmatched: 8. The germline V gene encodes CDR1 SGHVS and CDR2 FQNEAQ. CDR3 size: 16 residues. CDR3 DNA sequence: TGTGCCAGCAGCTTAGCCGAACCAGGCGGGGGAGAGACCCAGTACTTC. Protein: CASSLAEPGGGETQYF.

The chain couples TRBV20-1 to TRBJ1-6; possibly TRBD1 for D (5 bases). The CDR3 runs 15 residues. Trimming stripped 2 bases from V and 5 bases from J, with 13 bases between. Germline CDR1 is DFQATT and CDR2 is SNEGSKA (reference sequence). This CDR3 reads CSARPGTPDNSPLHF. The CDR3 nucleotides read TGCAGTGCTAGACCTGGGACGCCGGATAATTCACCCCTCCACTTT.

The rearrangement joins TRBV4-2 to TRBJ2-6; D is ambiguous. The CDR3 covers 17 residues. The germline CDR1 and CDR2 sequences are LGHNA and YNFKEQ. The V and J ends lost 0 bases and 2 bases respectively, with 11 bases between them. The CDR3 sequence is CASSQDGLVPGANVLTF. CDR3 in DNA: TGTGCCAGCAGCCAAGATGGATTAGTCCCTGGGGCCAACGTCCTGACTTTC.

The V call is TRBV7-9, the J call TRBJ1-4; a possible D gene is TRBD1 (6 bases). The CDR3 loop spans 15 amino acids. CDR1 SEHNR and CDR2 FQNEAQ come from the germline V gene (reference sequence). Deletions cut 6 bases from V and 7 bases from J, with 18 bases between. CDR3 loop: CASRQQGHSIEKLFF. The CDR3 nucleotides are TGTGCCAGCAGGCAACAGGGTCATTCTATTGAAAAACTGTTTTTT.

The chain employs TRBV12-3 or TRBV12-4 and TRBJ2-7, with D maybe TRBD1 (5 bases). The CDR3 sequence is 14 residues long. V was trimmed by 6 bases and J by 0 bases, leaving 12 bases between them. This CDR3 reads CASSNTGFSYEQYF. The CDR3 bases are TGTGCCAGCAGCAATACAGGATTCTCCTACGAGCAGTACTTC.

This clonotype was observed a few times. In DNA form, the CDR3 reads TGTGCCAGCAGCCCGAGCCCTAGCGGGGGGTGGAATGAGCAGTTCTTC. As protein: CASSPSPSGGWNEQFF. This chain uses TRBV11-2 with TRBJ2-1, with TRBD2 identical over 11 bases. Germline V gene lookup returns CDR1 SGHAT and CDR2 FQNNGV. CDR3 length: 16 residues. After removal of 5 bases from V and 7 bases from J, the junction contained 10 bases not matched to a gene.